These 27 T cell receptor beta chains were sequenced from one sample in a study of Graves' ophthalmopathy and Graves' hyperthyroidism (dated by TCRdb to 2016 to 2019). The sequencer was an Illumina HiSeq 2000. For repertoire sequencing, TCR beta CDR3 regions were amplified from RNA transcripts. The first round was an RT-PCR using HTBI primers with the Qiagen OneStep RT-PCR kit, and this first round was followed by a second-round multiplex PCR, then size selection and purification. TCRdb reworked the public reads: Q25 trimming with fastp, MiXCR clone assembly, productive beta chains retained. Records with the same CDR3 protein are collapsed into one entry carrying the most frequent genes and DNA. The sample table contains hundreds of thousands of distinct CDR3 sequences; only one count was recorded for about a fifth of them. In total, the top ten clones hold more than 5.5% of the sample. The sequenced sample was peripheral blood. The source of these receptors is a woman aged 18-30 years with stable Graves' hyperthyroidism. Some clones in this sample may be carry-over from other donors' samples. Donor details come from another sample of the same person, matched by shared clones.

The table lists this clonotype with many counts. This chain joins TRBV12-3 or TRBV12-4 and TRBJ2-7; the match to TRBD1 covers 7 bases. The CDR3 consists of 14 residues. V was clipped by 5 bases and J by 2 bases; unmatched bases: 6. CDR3 amino acids: CASSLGGWTYEQYF. The CDR3, as DNA: TGTGCCAGCAGTCTAGGGGGCTGGACCTACGAGCAGTACTTC.

In this sample, this clonotype turned up many times. The J gene is TRBJ1-2, the V gene TRBV12-3 or TRBV12-4, with D unclear. This CDR3 contains 13 residues. Trimming removed 7 bases at V and 4 bases at J, with 13 bases between. The CDR3 spells CASTETVSYGYTF. The DNA of the CDR3 is TGTGCCAGCACCGAGACGGTAAGCTATGGCTACACCTTC.

As for this clonotype: Relative to the germline gene, one junction end is altered; a read error may explain this. DNA of the CDR3: TGCGCCAGCAGCGACTCGGACGGCTCCTATAATTCACACCTCCACTTT. Its protein is CASSDSDGSYNSHLHF. The V call is TRBV5-1, the J call TRBJ1-6; D unresolved. Germline loops: CDR1 SGHRS, CDR2 YFSETQ. The CDR3 extends over 16 amino acids.

This clonotype appeared many times. The V gene is TRBV29-1, the J gene TRBJ1-1; D perhaps matches TRBD1 (5 bases). Germline CDR1 reads SQVTM; CDR2 reads ANQGSEA. The V and J ends lost 7 bases and 4 bases respectively, with 19 bases between them. CDR3 length: 14 amino acids. The CDR3 DNA sequence: TGCAGCGGTGGTTTGGGGGGAAGGGTCACTGAAGCTTTCTTT. It yields the protein CSGGLGGRVTEAFF.

There are a few counts of this clonotype. V and J are TRBV20-1 and TRBJ2-7; no reliable D call. Germline V gene sequence: CDR1 DFQATT, CDR2 SNEGSKA (reference sequence). V lost 3 bases to trimming and J lost 4 bases, with 13 bases between them. The CDR3 has 13 residues. The CDR3 spells CSARGFQKYEQYF. Written as DNA, the CDR3 is TGCAGTGCTAGGGGATTTCAAAAATACGAGCAGTACTTC.

At least ten counts were recorded for this clonotype. J is TRBJ2-7 and V is TRBV7-9, with D uncertain. The V and J ends lost 5 bases and 3 bases respectively, with 14 bases between them. The CDR3 extends over 14 amino acids. Germline V lookup: CDR1 SEHNR, CDR2 FQNEAQ (reference sequence). The CDR3 is CASSPVWSYYEQYF. The CDR3 nucleotides are TGTGCCAGCAGCCCCGTCTGGAGCTACTACGAGCAGTACTTC.

There are a few counts of this clonotype. This chain connects TRBV6-1 to TRBJ1-6; TRBD1 aligns across 9 bases. CDR3 length equals 15 residues. J was trimmed by 2 bases and V by 7 bases; bases with no gene match: 3. Germline V gene data show CDR1 as MNHNS and CDR2 as SASEGT. The CDR3 nucleotides are TGTGCCAGCATGAGACAGGGGGCCTATAATTCACCCCTCCACTTT. It is translated as CASMRQGAYNSPLHF.

This clonotype was observed many times. The V and J genes are TRBV7-3 and TRBJ1-1, with D hard to call. V dropped 5 bases and J dropped 3 bases, with 13 bases sitting between them. CDR1 is SGHTA, CDR2 FQGTGA, per germline. The CDR3 extends over 14 amino acids. The CDR3 bases are TGTGCCAGCAGCCCCATAAGGAGGGACACTGAAGCTTTCTTT. Translation gives CASSPIRRDTEAFF. The full variable domain, in which reference TRBV7-3 and TRBJ1-1 provide the parts outside the CDR3, is GAGVSQTPSNKVTEKGKYVELRCDPISGHTALYWYRQSLGQGPEFLIYFQGTGAADDSGLPNDRFFAVRPEGSVSTLKIQRTERGDSAVYLCASSPIRRDTEAFFGQGTRLTVV.

This clonotype was seen many times. This sequence joins TRBV24-1 and TRBJ1-3, with a tentative D call TRBD1 (6 bases). The CDR3 consists of 13 residues. Trimming removed 4 bases from V and 4 bases from J, with 7 bases in between. CDR1 and CDR2 from the germline V gene are KGHDR and SFDVKD. The CDR3 reads CATSDGTGNTIYF. CDR3 sequence (DNA): TGTGCCACCAGTGACGGGACAGGAAACACCATATATTTT.

This clonotype showed up many times. The chain employs TRBV6-2 or TRBV6-3 and TRBJ1-2; TRBD1 is a possible D gene (6 bases). Germline V lookup: CDR1 MNHEY, CDR2 SVGEGT. The CDR3 loop spans 15 amino acids. Trimming stripped 6 bases from V and 4 bases from J, with 18 bases between. The CDR3 region is CASRNIFGGSYGYTF. The CDR3 coding sequence is TGTGCCAGCAGAAATATCTTCGGGGGCAGCTATGGCTACACCTTC.

This clonotype was recorded many times. This chain joins TRBV18 and TRBJ1-6; a possible D gene is TRBD1 (6 bases). This CDR3 has 15 amino acids. CDR1 KGHSH and CDR2 LQKENI come from the germline V gene. Trimming pared 4 bases from V and 11 bases from J, leaving 18 bases between. This CDR3 reads CASSLGQPMSAPLHF. The DNA of the CDR3 is TGTGCCAGCTCACTCGGACAGCCTATGAGTGCACCCCTCCACTTT.

The genes are TRBV19 and TRBJ1-6; 8 bases are a match to TRBD1. Germline V gene lookup returns CDR1 LNHDA and CDR2 SQIVND (reference sequence). The CDR3 totals 16 residues. Trimming cost V 5 bases and J 6 bases; bases outside gene matches: 9. For the CDR3, the DNA is TGTGCCAGTAGTGGACGACAGGGGTTTTTTAATTCACCCCTCCACTTT. It codes for CASSGRQGFFNSPLHF.

This clonotype was seen many times. The genes are TRBV20-1 and TRBJ1-2; D uncertain. The CDR3 sequence is 10 residues long. Germline CDR1 DFQATT, CDR2 SNEGSKA (reference sequence). The CDR3 nucleotides are TGCAGCGCGGGTTACTATGGCTACACCTTC. Amino acid sequence: CSAGYYGYTF.

The table lists this clonotype with many counts. The chain uses TRBV7-9 and TRBJ2-5; the D call may be TRBD1 or TRBD2 (5 bases each). Germline CDR1 SEHNR, CDR2 FQNEAQ (reference sequence). Trimming removed 5 bases at V and 5 bases at J, with 18 bases between. The CDR3 has 15 amino acids. The chain's CDR3 is CASSPFREERETQYF. CDR3 nucleotides: TGTGCCAGCAGCCCCTTCAGGGAAGAGCGGGAGACCCAGTACTTC.

The genes are TRBV7-9 and TRBJ1-1; D remains ambiguous. Germline CDR1 and CDR2: SEHNR and FQNEAQ (reference sequence). CDR3 size: 12 residues. V was shortened by 5 bases and J by 4 bases, with 8 bases between the two germline ends. In DNA form, the CDR3 reads TGTGCCAGCAGCACTCCGTCCACTGAAGCTTTCTTT. Its protein product is CASSTPSTEAFF.

Points on this clonotype: A junction boundary mismatches the germline segment, possibly from a read error. The J gene is TRBJ1-1, the V gene TRBV7-3; no clear D. CDR3 size: 15 residues. Per germline, CDR1 SGHTA and CDR2 FQGTGA. CDR3 protein: CAGSVGEGRTTEAFF. In DNA form, the CDR3 reads TGTGCCGGCAGCGTAGGAGAGGGTCGGACCACTGAAGCTTTCTTT.

This clonotype was found many times. J is TRBJ1-5 and V is TRBV28; D remains unclear. Trimming took 3 bases from V and 9 from J, leaving 12 bases between them. The CDR3 totals 13 residues. Germline-derived CDR1 and CDR2 are MDHEN and SYDVKM. CDR3 nucleotides: TGTGCCAGCAGTTTGGGCCCGGAGTGGCCCCAGCATTTT. Its protein product is CASSLGPEWPQHF.

This clonotype was counted once. The chain couples TRBV20-1 to TRBJ1-5; D is unresolved. Trimming took 2 bases from V and 0 from J, leaving 8 bases between them. From germline, CDR1 is DFQATT and CDR2 SNEGSKA (reference sequence). This CDR3 contains 14 residues. CDR3 protein: CSARRTASNQPQHF. The CDR3 DNA reads TGCAGTGCTAGACGGACGGCTAGCAATCAGCCCCAGCATTTT.

The chain carries TRBV6-5 and TRBJ1-2; the D is unclear. Trimming removed 4 bases from V and 0 bases from J, with 12 bases in between. Per germline, CDR1 MNHEY and CDR2 SVGAGI. The length of the CDR3 is 15 residues. The CDR3 bases are TGTGCCAGCAGTTTATCGTCGGGAGCTAACTATGGCTACACCTTC. This encodes CASSLSSGANYGYTF.

This clonotype was seen more than once but under ten times. This may arise from a read error, as a much more abundant clone is one base away. The chain combines TRBV9 with TRBJ2-7; D gene ambiguous. CDR3 length equals 16 residues. Germline lookup yields CDR1 SGDLS and CDR2 YYNGEE. The germline V and J ends were trimmed by 0 bases and 3 bases, with 16 bases remaining between them. Written as DNA, the CDR3 is TGTGCCAGCAGCGTAGCCGATGCGATAAAAAGCTACGAGCAGTACTTC. This gives the protein CASSVADAIKSYEQYF.

This clonotype was seen repeatedly, ten times or more. The DNA of the CDR3 is TGCAGTGCTAGAGATAGCGGACAGGGGGCCCTTGAAGCTTTCTTT. The encoded protein is CSARDSGQGALEAFF. The genes are TRBV20-1 and TRBJ1-1, with 11 bases that match TRBD1. V shed 0 bases, J shed 7 bases, and the junction held 7 bases outside the gene matches. This CDR3 contains 15 residues. CDR1 and CDR2 (germline): DFQATT, SNEGSKA (reference sequence).

The chain is built from TRBV27 and TRBJ2-5; 9 positions match TRBD1. The germline gives CDR1 MNHEY, CDR2 SMNVEV (reference sequence). Trimming took 4 bases from V and 5 from J; bases not matched to a gene: 17. This CDR3 is 18 amino acids long. The CDR3 bases are TGTGCCAGCAGTTCTCGACCGGGACAGGGAAGAATTTGGGAGACCCAGTACTTC. It codes for CASSSRPGQGRIWETQYF.

This clonotype was observed many times. The chain recombines TRBV6-1 with TRBJ1-5; 8 bases are shared with TRBD1. The germline gives CDR1 MNHNS, CDR2 SASEGT. The CDR3 is made up of 19 amino acids. V was pared by 4 bases and J by 0 bases, with 14 bases of the junction left unmatched. CDR3 bases: TGTGCCAGCAGTGGTCAGGACAGGGTCTATTGGAATAGCAATCAGCCCCAGCATTTT. Translating gives CASSGQDRVYWNSNQPQHF.

This clonotype appeared many times. The gene calls are TRBV11-2 and TRBJ2-5; D unresolved. Germline V gives CDR1 SGHAT, CDR2 FQNNGV. Trimming cost V 2 bases and J 3 bases, with 16 bases left between them. The CDR3 covers 16 residues. CDR3 DNA: TGTGCCAGCAGCTTAAGCGAAGCAGGATTAAAAGAGACCCAGTACTTC. It is translated as CASSLSEAGLKETQYF.

Details on this clonotype: Since a much larger clone is just one base distant, this may be a read error. J is TRBJ1-6 and V is TRBV6-1, with unresolved D. This CDR3 has 15 amino acids. Germline V gene lookup returns CDR1 MNHNS and CDR2 SASEGT. The V and J ends lost 3 bases and 9 bases respectively, with 15 bases between them. The CDR3 sequence is CASSDLEGSISPLHF. The CDR3 DNA reads as TGTGCCAGCAGTGATTTGGAGGGCTCTATTTCACCCCTCCACTTT.

This clonotype was counted at least ten times. V usage is TRBV12-3 or TRBV12-4 and J usage is TRBJ2-2, with D perhaps TRBD1 (6 bases). This CDR3 has 13 residues. V lost 6 bases and J lost 10, with 15 bases in between. As DNA, the CDR3 is TGTGCCAGCAGCCTAGGGGGTAGCGCGGAGCTGTTTTTT. Its translation is CASSLGGSAELFF.

This clonotype appeared a few times. Possible read error: a much larger clone is one base away. This chain joins TRBV5-6 and TRBJ2-2; D remains ambiguous. Trimming removed 5 bases from V and 0 bases from J, with 8 bases in between. The germline gives CDR1 SGHDT, CDR2 YYEEEE. The CDR3 covers 14 residues. The CDR3, as DNA: TGTGCCAGCAGTCTCCCTACGAACACCGGGGAGCTGTTTTTT. Encoded protein: CASSLPTNTGELFF. Variable domain in full (rest from reference TRBV5-6 and TRBJ2-2): DAGVTQSPTHLIKTRGQQVTLRCSPKSGHDTVSWYQQALGQGPQFIFQYYEEEERQRGNFPDRFSGHQFPNYSSELNVNALLLGDSALYLCASSLPTNTGELFFGEGSRLTVL.